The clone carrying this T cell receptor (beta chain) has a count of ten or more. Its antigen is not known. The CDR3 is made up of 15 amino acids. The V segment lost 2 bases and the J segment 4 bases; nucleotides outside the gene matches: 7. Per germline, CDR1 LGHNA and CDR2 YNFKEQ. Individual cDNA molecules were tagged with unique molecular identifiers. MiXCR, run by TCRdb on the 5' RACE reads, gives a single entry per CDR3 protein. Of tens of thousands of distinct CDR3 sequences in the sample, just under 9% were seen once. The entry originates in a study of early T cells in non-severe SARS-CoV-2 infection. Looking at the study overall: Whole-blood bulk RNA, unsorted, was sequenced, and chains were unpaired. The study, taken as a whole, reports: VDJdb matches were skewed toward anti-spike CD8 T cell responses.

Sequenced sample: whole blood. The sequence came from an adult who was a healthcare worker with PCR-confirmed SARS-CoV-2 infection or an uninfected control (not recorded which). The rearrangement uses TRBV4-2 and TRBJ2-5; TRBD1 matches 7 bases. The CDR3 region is CASSQPTGQGETQYF. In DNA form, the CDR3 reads TGTGCCAGCAGCCAACCGACAGGGCAAGGAGAGACCCAGTACTTC.